The rows below give T cell receptor beta chains drawn from one sample of a study of T cells in Graves' hyperthyroidism and ophthalmopathy. TCRdb reprocessed the multiplex PCR reads via MiXCR and lists one record per CDR3 protein. The sample yields more than 350,000 distinct CDR3 sequences, roughly 15% seen once. Sequencing was carried out using blood. Every receptor here comes from a woman aged 60 to 75 with Graves' ophthalmopathy. CDR3s include the opening cysteine and the closing phenylalanine or tryptophan. D genes are given only for firm matches. Not all rows give a size; the values are once, few, many and, for expanded clones, a class.

CDR3 protein,CDR3 DNA,D gene,J gene,V gene,clone size
CASSLENSRDQPQHF,TGTGCCAGCAGCTTAGAGAACAGTAGGGACCAGCCCCAGCATTTT,NA,TRBJ1-5,TRBV7-9,few
CASSLRQVNYNEQFF,TGTGCCAGCAGTTTACGGCAGGTCAACTACAATGAGCAGTTCTTC,NA,TRBJ2-1,TRBV12-3/TRBV12-4,many
CASTQRTGQQEQYF,TGTGCCAGCACCCAGCGAACGGGACAGCAAGAGCAGTACTTC,TRBD1,TRBJ2-7,TRBV27,few
CASSLRQGAGSGANVLTF,TGTGCCAGCAGTTTACGACAGGGGGCAGGCTCTGGGGCCAACGTCCTGACTTTC,TRBD1,TRBJ2-6,TRBV12-3/TRBV12-4,few
CSARLREKAYNEQFF,TGCAGTGCTAGGTTACGGGAAAAGGCCTACAATGAGCAGTTCTTC,NA,TRBJ2-1,TRBV20-1,NA
CASSLPGLAGGYNEQFF,TGTGCCAGCAGCTTACCGGGACTAGCGGGAGGGTACAATGAGCAGTTCTTC,TRBD2,TRBJ2-1,TRBV7-8,many
CASRSGTLNQPQHF,TGTGCCAGCAGAAGCGGGACACTCAATCAGCCCCAGCATTTT,NA,TRBJ1-5,TRBV2,many
CSAPRPSGTSGEQYF,TGCAGTGCCCCGAGGCCCTCCGGGACTAGCGGCGAGCAGTACTTC,TRBD2,TRBJ2-7,TRBV20-1,many
CSVEGGSGNTDTQYF,TGCAGCGTTGAAGGGGGTAGCGGGAATACAGATACGCAGTATTTT,TRBD2,TRBJ2-3,TRBV29-1,few
CASSLDVSGETQYF,TGCGCCAGCAGCTTGGATGTCAGCGGAGAGACCCAGTACTTC,NA,TRBJ2-5,TRBV5-1,many
CASSLRPRVGSYNEQFF,TGTGCCAGCAGCTTAAGGCCCCGGGTGGGCTCCTACAATGAGCAGTTCTTC,NA,TRBJ2-1,TRBV7-3,many
CASSRPGEQYF,TGTGCCAGCAGCCGACCGGGCGAGCAGTACTTC,NA,TRBJ2-7,TRBV28,NA
CASSYSEGPYTQYF,TGTGCCAGCAGTTACTCTGAAGGCCCATACACGCAGTATTTT,NA,TRBJ2-3,TRBV6-2/TRBV6-3,many
CASRTQVQTSEQYF,TGCGCCAGCAGAACTCAGGTACAGACCTCCGAGCAGTACTTC,NA,TRBJ2-7,TRBV5-1,few
CASKQQLNTEAFF,TGTGCCAGCAAACAGCAATTGAACACTGAAGCTTTCTTT,NA,TRBJ1-1,TRBV2,NA
CASSIIGSSYNEQFF,TGTGCCAGCAGTATTATTGGGAGTTCCTACAATGAGCAGTTCTTC,NA,TRBJ2-1,TRBV28,many
CASSRIVGQNTDTQYF,TGTGCCAGCAGCCGAATTGTCGGACAGAACACAGATACGCAGTATTTT,NA,TRBJ2-3,TRBV7-2,many
CASSTGPSYEQYF,TGTGCCAGCAGTACGGGACCGAGCTACGAGCAGTACTTC,NA,TRBJ2-7,TRBV7-8,many
CASSQAGGTEAFF,TGTGCCAGCAGTCAGGCGGGTGGCACTGAAGCTTTCTTT,NA,TRBJ1-1,TRBV9,many
CASSLLGTYEQYF,TGTGCCAGCAGCTTGTTGGGCACCTACGAGCAGTACTTC,NA,TRBJ2-7,TRBV5-5,many
CASSLQENEQFF,TGCGCCAGCAGCTTACAAGAGAATGAGCAGTTCTTC,NA,TRBJ2-1,TRBV5-1,many
CASSFSPDSGNSPLHF,TGTGCCAGCAGTTTCTCTCCGGACAGTGGGAATTCACCCCTCCACTTT,NA,TRBJ1-6,TRBV27,many
CAWSVGRGNEQFF,TGTGCCTGGAGTGTAGGGCGGGGCAATGAGCAGTTCTTC,NA,TRBJ2-1,TRBV30,NA
CASSEALGTPTYEQYF,TGTGCCAGCAGTGAAGCCTTAGGGACCCCCACCTACGAGCAGTACTTC,NA,TRBJ2-7,TRBV6-1,NA
CASSQRDGRNNEQFF,TGTGCCAGCAGTCAGCGGGACGGGCGGAACAATGAGCAGTTCTTC,TRBD2,TRBJ2-1,TRBV27,many
CSARGGGGQGNEQFF,TGCAGTGCTAGAGGTGGGGGAGGGCAGGGAAATGAGCAGTTCTTC,TRBD2,TRBJ2-1,TRBV20-1,few
CASSIRSSGNPDTQYF,TGTGCCAGTAGTATTCGGAGTAGCGGGAACCCAGATACGCAGTATTTT,TRBD2,TRBJ2-3,TRBV19,few
CASSLGQLSSGNTIYF,TGTGCCAGCAGTTTGGGCCAACTGAGCTCTGGAAACACCATATATTTT,NA,TRBJ1-3,TRBV28,many